A selection of T cell receptor beta chains follows, all from one sample in a study of blood T cell repertoires in COVID-19. Assay: immunoSEQ multiplex PCR; the TCRdb copy retains only in-frame clones and omits some. The table shows around 160,000 clones, with around four fifths occurring only once. Sequencing used peripheral blood. The receptor set was obtained from a human donor in a cohort sampled during active COVID-19. The CDR3 runs from the conserved cysteine through the conserved F or W. The D gene is left open where the match is weak. Clone sizes are given selectively: once, few, many, or a class where the clone is expanded.

V gene: TRBV5-1; D gene: -; J gene: TRBJ1-6; clone size: -; CDR3 DNA: TGCGCCAGCAGCTTGGACTCGAATTCACCCCTCCACTTT; CDR3 protein: CASSLDSNSPLHF
V gene: TRBV11-3; D gene: TRBD1; J gene: TRBJ1-5; clone size: -; CDR3 DNA: TGTGCCAGCAGCTTAGGGTTACAGGGGGGCAATCAGCCCCAGCATTTT; CDR3 protein: CASSLGLQGGNQPQHF
V gene: TRBV2; D gene: TRBD1; J gene: TRBJ1-4; clone size: -; CDR3 DNA: TGTGCCAGCAGTGGGAAGACAGGGGGGAATGAAAAACTGTTTTTT; CDR3 protein: CASSGKTGGNEKLFF
V gene: TRBV5-4; D gene: -; J gene: TRBJ1-5; clone size: -; CDR3 DNA: TGTGCCAGCAGCTTGGGGCACGAACAGCCCCAGCATTTT; CDR3 protein: CASSLGHEQPQHF
V gene: TRBV7-3; D gene: -; J gene: TRBJ1-1; clone size: few; CDR3 DNA: TGTGCCAGCAGCTTAGGGGCAGCCAGTGAAGCTTTCTTT; CDR3 protein: CASSLGAASEAFF
V gene: TRBV7-2; D gene: -; J gene: TRBJ2-3; clone size: -; CDR3 DNA: TGTGCCAGCAGCGAGGGTGGGTCGTATACGCAGTATTTT; CDR3 protein: CASSEGGSYTQYF
V gene: TRBV7-3; D gene: -; J gene: TRBJ2-1; clone size: -; CDR3 DNA: TGTGCCAGCAGCTTAACCGGCGGGCCCGGTGAGCAGTTCTTC; CDR3 protein: CASSLTGGPGEQFF
V gene: TRBV9; D gene: TRBD1; J gene: TRBJ1-1; clone size: -; CDR3 DNA: TGTGCCAGCAGCGTAAGGGACAGTATGAACACTGAAGCTTTCTTT; CDR3 protein: CASSVRDSMNTEAFF
V gene: TRBV5-1; D gene: -; J gene: TRBJ2-1; clone size: -; CDR3 DNA: TGCGCCAGCAGCTTGGCCCTTGCAGGGGACACCTACAATGAGCAGTTCTTC; CDR3 protein: CASSLALAGDTYNEQFF
V gene: TRBV18; D gene: -; J gene: TRBJ1-1; clone size: -; CDR3 DNA: TGTGCCAGCTCACCACAGGGACAAATCAACACTGAAGCTTTCTTT; CDR3 protein: CASSPQGQINTEAFF
V gene: TRBV28; D gene: -; J gene: TRBJ2-3; clone size: -; CDR3 DNA: TGTGCCAGCAGTTTATCGGGACTCCTCACAGATACGCAGTATTTT; CDR3 protein: CASSLSGLLTDTQYF
V gene: TRBV4-1; D gene: TRBD2; J gene: TRBJ2-1; clone size: -; CDR3 DNA: TGCGCCAGCAGCCAAGATCTGTCTAGCGGGGGGGCCTCGGACAATGAGCAGTTCTTC; CDR3 protein: CASSQDLSSGGASDNEQFF
V gene: TRBV4-1; D gene: -; J gene: TRBJ2-3; clone size: once; CDR3 DNA: TGCGCCAGCAGCCCCCCAGGGGGGCGTTCGGCAGATACGCAGTATTTT; CDR3 protein: CASSPPGGRSADTQYF
V gene: TRBV24-1; D gene: -; J gene: TRBJ1-1; clone size: -; CDR3 DNA: TGTGCCACCAGTGACCGGGGGACTGAAGCTTTCTTT; CDR3 protein: CATSDRGTEAFF
V gene: TRBV3-1/TRBV3-2; D gene: TRBD1; J gene: TRBJ1-3; clone size: few; CDR3 DNA: TGTGCCAGCAGCCAGGGACAGGGGGCTCGAGCCAGCATATATTTT; CDR3 protein: CASSQGQGARASIYF
V gene: TRBV5-1; D gene: TRBD2; J gene: TRBJ2-1; clone size: -; CDR3 DNA: TGCGCCAGCAGCTCTGGACTAGCGGGGGCGTCCTACAATGAGCAGTTCTTC; CDR3 protein: CASSSGLAGASYNEQFF
V gene: TRBV20-1; D gene: -; J gene: TRBJ1-2; clone size: -; CDR3 DNA: TGCAGTGCTAGTGACAGCGGCCGGTCTAACTATGGCTACACCTTC; CDR3 protein: CSASDSGRSNYGYTF
V gene: TRBV5-6; D gene: TRBD1; J gene: TRBJ1-2; clone size: -; CDR3 DNA: TGTGCCAGCAGCCCTATGGGGACAGTAAGTGGCTACACCTTC; CDR3 protein: CASSPMGTVSGYTF
V gene: TRBV21-1; D gene: -; J gene: TRBJ1-1; clone size: -; CDR3 DNA: TGTGCCAGCAGCTCCCCCGGGATTCGTACTGAAGCTTTCTTT; CDR3 protein: CASSSPGIRTEAFF
V gene: TRBV3-1/TRBV3-2; D gene: TRBD1; J gene: TRBJ2-7; clone size: -; CDR3 DNA: TGTGCCAGCAGCCTCGGACAGGGGGCATGGGGTGAGCAGTACTTC; CDR3 protein: CASSLGQGAWGEQYF
V gene: TRBV7-9; D gene: -; J gene: TRBJ2-5; clone size: -; CDR3 DNA: TGTGCCAGCAGCTTAGTCGTGGGGTCGGGGCAAGAGACCCAGTACTTC; CDR3 protein: CASSLVVGSGQETQYF
V gene: TRBV27; D gene: TRBD1; J gene: TRBJ2-7; clone size: few; CDR3 DNA: TGTGCCAGCAGTTTATTAGGGGGCGGAGACGAGCAGTACTTC; CDR3 protein: CASSLLGGGDEQYF
V gene: TRBV19; D gene: -; J gene: TRBJ1-2; clone size: -; CDR3 DNA: TGTGCCACGTCCCCAGGGGACTATGGCTACACCTTC; CDR3 protein: CATSPGDYGYTF
V gene: TRBV18; D gene: -; J gene: TRBJ2-3; clone size: -; CDR3 DNA: TGTGCCAGCTCACGTTCCCGGGGAAGCACAGATACGCAGTATTTT; CDR3 protein: CASSRSRGSTDTQYF
V gene: TRBV9; D gene: -; J gene: TRBJ1-3; clone size: -; CDR3 DNA: TGTGCCAGCAGTCAGGGTAGCTCTGGAAACACCATATATTTT; CDR3 protein: CASSQGSSGNTIYF
V gene: TRBV5-5; D gene: TRBD2; J gene: TRBJ2-5; clone size: -; CDR3 DNA: TGTGCCAGCAGACGAAGCGGGGGCCTCGGGGAGACCCAGTACTTC; CDR3 protein: CASRRSGGLGETQYF
V gene: TRBV19; D gene: -; J gene: TRBJ2-6; clone size: once; CDR3 DNA: TGTGCCAGTAGTATTAAAAAGGCGGCAGTCTGGTCTGGGGCCAACGTCCTGACTTTC; CDR3 protein: CASSIKKAAVWSGANVLTF
V gene: TRBV6-6; D gene: -; J gene: TRBJ1-5; clone size: few; CDR3 DNA: TGTGCCAGCAGTTCCTCGACAGGTAATCAGCCCCAGCATTTT; CDR3 protein: CASSSSTGNQPQHF
V gene: TRBV29-1; D gene: -; J gene: TRBJ1-4; clone size: -; CDR3 DNA: TGCAGCGTTGATGGGGGCTCGGATGAAAAACTGTTTTTT; CDR3 protein: CSVDGGSDEKLFF
V gene: TRBV23-1; D gene: -; J gene: TRBJ2-7; clone size: many; CDR3 DNA: TGCGCCAGCCTCGAGGCTCTTAGCTCCTACGAGCAGTACTTC; CDR3 protein: CASLEALSSYEQYF
V gene: TRBV2; D gene: -; J gene: TRBJ2-3; clone size: -; CDR3 DNA: TGTGCCAGCACCAAGGGTGGGGGAGGAGATACGCAGTATTTT; CDR3 protein: CASTKGGGGDTQYF
V gene: TRBV9; D gene: -; J gene: TRBJ1-5; clone size: -; CDR3 DNA: TGTGCCAGCAGCGCCACAGACTATAGCAATCAGCCCCAGCATTTT; CDR3 protein: CASSATDYSNQPQHF
V gene: TRBV6-2/TRBV6-3; D gene: TRBD2; J gene: TRBJ2-7; clone size: -; CDR3 DNA: TGTGCCAGCAGTAACCCGACTAGCGGGGATGACTTC; CDR3 protein: CASSNPTSGDDF
V gene: TRBV5-1; D gene: -; J gene: TRBJ1-5; clone size: -; CDR3 DNA: TGCGCCAGCAGCGCAGGGCCGGGGGAGCCCCAGCATTTT; CDR3 protein: CASSAGPGEPQHF
V gene: TRBV5-1; D gene: -; J gene: TRBJ2-5; clone size: -; CDR3 DNA: TGCGCCAGCAGCTTGGCACAGGGTGAGGAGACCCAGTACTTC; CDR3 protein: CASSLAQGEETQYF